This TCR delta chain was captured by sequencing in a study of gamma-delta T cells after stem cell transplantation. TCRdb re-called clones from the RT-PCR reads using CATT. The sample includes about 480 delta-chain clones, 2.5% to 3% seen only once; the top ten take 81%. This clone appeared a few times. TCRdb pairs this DNA with a much larger clone's protein that differs at residue 4, likely a read error; the protein shown was translated from the DNA. V lost 5 bases, J lost 4 bases, and 10 bases stayed unmatched. This CDR3 comprises 15 residues. The V gene's germline CDR1 is GEAIGNYY and CDR2 EKD. The TCR originated in a human donor. It is not recorded whose cells these are; they may come from a transplant donor. The sample comprised gamma-delta T cells. V gene TRDV2 combines with J gene TRDJ1; 9 positions agree with TRDD3. Written as DNA, the CDR3 is TGTGCCTGTGGCCCACTGGGGGACACGAACGATAAACTCATCTTT. It encodes CACGPLGDTNDKLIF.